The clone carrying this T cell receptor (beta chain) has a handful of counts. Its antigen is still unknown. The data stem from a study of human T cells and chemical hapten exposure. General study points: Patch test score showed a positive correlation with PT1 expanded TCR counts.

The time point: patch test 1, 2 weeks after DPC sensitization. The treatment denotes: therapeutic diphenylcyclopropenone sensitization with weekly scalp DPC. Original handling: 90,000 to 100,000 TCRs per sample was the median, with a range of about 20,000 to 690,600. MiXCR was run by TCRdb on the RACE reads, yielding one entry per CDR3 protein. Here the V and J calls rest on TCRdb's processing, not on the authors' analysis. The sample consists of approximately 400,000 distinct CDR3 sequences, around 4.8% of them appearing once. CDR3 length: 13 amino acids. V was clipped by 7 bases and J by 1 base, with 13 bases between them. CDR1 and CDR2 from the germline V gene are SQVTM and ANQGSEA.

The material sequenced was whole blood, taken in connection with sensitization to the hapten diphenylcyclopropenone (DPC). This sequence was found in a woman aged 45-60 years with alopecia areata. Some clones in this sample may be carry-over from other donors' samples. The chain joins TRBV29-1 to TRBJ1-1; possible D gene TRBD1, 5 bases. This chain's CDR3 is CSAASGGNTEAFF. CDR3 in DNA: TGCAGCGCCGCTAGCGGGGGGAACACTGAAGCTTTCTTT.